The entry that follows covers one T cell receptor (beta chain) sequence. Its antigen is as yet unknown. The data were obtained in a study of T cell responses to AZD1222 COVID-19 vaccine. Germline CDR1 and CDR2: MGHRA and YSYEKL. Trimming shortened V by 2 bases and J by 6 bases, and 13 bases separated the two germline ends. The CDR3 spans 15 residues. Study-level findings and limits: Repertoire samples came only from after the peak T cell response. The study reported that nearly half of spike-specific TCRs target unmutated variant regions. Most donors were white British, females outnumbered males, and clonal diversity was possibly underestimated. Baseline seropositives among AZD1222 recipients totaled only five to seven.

Data came from immunoSEQ multiplex PCR; TCRdb stores just in-frame clones and leaves some out. The data hold about 150,000 clones, with more than 75% observed a single time. The TCR comes from an adult who received the AZD1222 COVID-19 vaccine. Specimen: peripheral blood, collected 28 days after the second AZD1222 dose. The chain is built from TRBV4-1 and TRBJ2-2; tentatively, D is TRBD2 (6 bases). CDR3 in DNA: TGCGCCAGCAGCCAACCCCGGAGGGGCCCCGGGGAGCTGTTTTTT. It specifies CASSQPRRGPGELFF.